This TCR beta chain originates from a study of vaccination effects on CD4 cells after COVID-19. In the ViraFEST assay, antigen-specific CD4+ clonotypes were identified by expansion after peptide-pool stimulation. Culturing for 10 days preceded CD4+ T cell isolation. Of the BNT162b2 and mRNA-1273 vaccines, participants received two doses of one or the other. The authors replaced half the medium with IL-2 medium on days 3 and 7. This clone was detected a few times. The antigen remains unidentified. Germline and junction disagree at one end, which may indicate a read error. Repertoires were generated with immunoSEQ multiplex PCR, while TCRdb's copy carries only in-frame clones and drops some. The sample holds over 80,000 clones, about three quarters seen once. The CDR3 contains 15 residues. Per the germline V gene, CDR1 is SNHLY and CDR2 is FYNNEI.

The chain recombines TRBV2 with TRBJ1-2; possibly TRBD1 for D (5 bases). The receptor's source is a human donor who received a COVID-19 vaccine. The sample consisted of CD4+ T cells from PBMCs cultured with HCoV-OC43 spike peptides, taken after COVID-19 vaccination. Sample subset: HCoV-OC43 spike overlapping peptide pool stimulation. For the CDR3, the DNA is TGTGCCAGCGGTGAACAGGCCCCAATTAACTATGGCTACACCTTC. Protein: CASGEQAPINYGYTF. Full variable domain (remainder filled in from reference TRBV2 and TRBJ1-2): EPEVTQTPSHQVTQMGQEVILRCVPISNHLYFYWYRQILGQKVEFLVSFYNNEISEKSEIFDDQFSVERPDGSNFTLKIRSTKLEDSAMYFCASGEQAPINYGYTFGSGTRLTVV.